Listed below are T cell receptor beta chains from one sample, sequenced in a study of T cell changes during pregnancy in multiple sclerosis. Clones were read by immunoSEQ multiplex PCR, and TCRdb kept only the in-frame ones, dropping some. This table has around 40,000 clones, approximately 94% appearing once. Sequencing used CD4+ T cells from peripheral blood mononuclear cells, obtained in the third trimester of pregnancy. All receptors derive from a female donor with multiple sclerosis, enrolled in a pregnancy study. Each CDR3 is given with its conserved first and last residue. D genes are given only for firm matches. Not every row has a clone size; where given, it reads once, few, many or a size class.

j_call clone_size d_call v_call cdr3_nt cdr3_aa
TRBJ2-3 - TRBD2 TRBV5-4 TGTGCCAGCAGCTTGGTAGCGACTAGCGGGGGCTTAGATACGCAGTATTTT CASSLVATSGGLDTQYF
TRBJ1-6 - TRBD1 TRBV4-3 TGCGCCAGCAGCCGCCGAACCGGGACAGGGGTCAATTCACCCCTCCACTTT CASSRRTGTGVNSPLHF
TRBJ2-3 - - TRBV5-1 TGCGCCAGCAGCTACCAGGGGCCCACAGATACGCAGTATTTT CASSYQGPTDTQYF
TRBJ2-2 - - TRBV19 TGTGCCAGTAGTATCTCGGGCACCGGGGAGCTGTTTTTT CASSISGTGELFF
TRBJ2-7 - TRBD1 TRBV2 TGTGCCAGCAGTGGGAGGACAGGAGTTGACGAGCAGTACTTC CASSGRTGVDEQYF
TRBJ2-1 - - TRBV7-9 TGTGCCAGCAGCTTAGCCTTGTCCCAGGGGAATGAGCAGTTCTTC CASSLALSQGNEQFF
TRBJ1-1 - - TRBV15 TGTGCCACCAGCAGTACAGGTCTGAACACTGAAGCTTTCTTT CATSSTGLNTEAFF
TRBJ1-1 - - TRBV5-4 TGTGCCAGCAGCCCGGGGGGCAGGGGCCGCGGAAGCACTGAAGCTTTCTTT CASSPGGRGRGSTEAFF
TRBJ1-6 - - TRBV5-1 TGCGCCAGCAGGGTCCCGGGAGCACCCCTCCACTTT CASRVPGAPLHF
TRBJ1-1 - - TRBV19 TGTGCCAGTAGTATCCGGTTGAACACTGAAGCTTTCTTT CASSIRLNTEAFF
TRBJ1-2 - TRBD1 TRBV7-6 TGTGCCAGCAGCTTAGGAGGGGGCAACTATGGCTACACCTTC CASSLGGGNYGYTF
TRBJ1-3 - - TRBV6-6 TGTGCCAGCAGTTACGGTGGGGGCGCGGACACCATATATTTT CASSYGGGADTIYF
TRBJ1-3 - TRBD1 TRBV7-9 TGTGCCAGCAGCTATGGACAGGGGAGTATTTTCTCTGGAAACACCATATATTTT CASSYGQGSIFSGNTIYF
TRBJ1-2 few - TRBV7-5 TGTGTCAGAAGCCCAAGACAGGGCACTAACTATGGCTACACCTTC CVRSPRQGTNYGYTF
TRBJ1-1 - - TRBV25-1 TGTGCCAGCAGTGCGGGGGTACGGAACACTGAAGCTTTCTTT CASSAGVRNTEAFF
TRBJ2-1 - TRBD2 TRBV7-2 TGTGCCAGCAGCTTGGGACTAGCGGGAGTAAGTGTCGCGAATGAGCAGTTCTTC CASSLGLAGVSVANEQFF
TRBJ2-2 - TRBD2 TRBV7-3 TGTGCCAGCAGCATCGGGGGGGCCGGCGGGGAGCTGTTTTTT CASSIGGAGGELFF
TRBJ2-5 - - TRBV14 TGTGCCAGCAGCCAAGAAAGGGGGACGTTGAGCCAAGAGACCCAGTACTTC CASSQERGTLSQETQYF
TRBJ1-1 - - TRBV6-5 TGTGCCAGCGGGTCGGACCGGGCGGGGGACACTGAAGCTTTCTTT CASGSDRAGDTEAFF
TRBJ2-5 - TRBD1 TRBV7-2 TGTGCCAGCAGTCGACAGGGGCCGGATTTCGGGACCCAGTACTTC CASSRQGPDFGTQYF
TRBJ2-7 - - TRBV19 TGTGCCAGTAGACTAGCCGGGTCCTACGAGCAGTACTTC CASRLAGSYEQYF
TRBJ2-5 - - TRBV29-1 TGCAGCGTTGGCCCAGGCCAAGAGACCCAGTACTTC CSVGPGQETQYF
TRBJ1-2 - - TRBV15 TGTGCCACCAGCAGAGGGTACAGTACTAACTATGGCTACACCTTC CATSRGYSTNYGYTF
TRBJ1-1 few TRBD1 TRBV28 TGTGCCAGCAGTCCCTTCAGGGGGAGGAACACTGAAGCTTTCTTT CASSPFRGRNTEAFF
TRBJ2-7 - - TRBV27 TGTGCCAGCAGGGGAGTATACGAGCAGTACTTC CASRGVYEQYF
TRBJ1-4 - TRBD1 TRBV6-5 TGTGCCAGCAGCTTAGGACAGGGCAGCGAAAAACTGTTTTTT CASSLGQGSEKLFF
TRBJ2-2 - - TRBV9 TGTGCCAGCAGCGTAGAGGGGCGGAGAAACACCGGGGAGCTGTTTTTT CASSVEGRRNTGELFF
TRBJ2-7 - TRBD1 TRBV30 TGTGCCTGGAGTCCTTTCTTGGACAGGGTGTACGAGCAGTACTTC CAWSPFLDRVYEQYF
TRBJ2-7 - - TRBV6-5 TGTGCCAGCAGTCCGGACAGAACTAACTACGAGCAGTACTTC CASSPDRTNYEQYF
TRBJ1-2 - TRBD1 TRBV29-1 TGCAGCGTTTTACAGGGGAACTATGGCTACACCTTC CSVLQGNYGYTF
TRBJ2-5 - - TRBV11-2 TGTGCCAGCAGCTTAGGGTCAGCCTGGGAGGAGACCCAGTACTTC CASSLGSAWEETQYF
TRBJ2-6 - TRBD1 TRBV19 TGTGCCAGTAGTACCGGGACAGGGGGCTCTGGGGCCAACGTCCTGACTTTC CASSTGTGGSGANVLTF
TRBJ1-4 - - TRBV6-6 TGTGCCAGCAGTTATGAGCGTTCGAATGAAAAACTGTTTTTT CASSYERSNEKLFF
TRBJ2-7 - TRBD1 TRBV19 TGTGCCAGTAGTATACGGCGGGGGACAGGGAGAACTCACGAGCAGTACTTC CASSIRRGTGRTHEQYF
TRBJ1-2 - - TRBV5-1 TGCGCCAGCAGCTTCGCCTTAGCTGGGTATGGCTACACCTTC CASSFALAGYGYTF
TRBJ2-3 - - TRBV7-3 TGTGCCAGCAGCTCCCAAGGAGGGAGCACAGATACGCAGTATTTT CASSSQGGSTDTQYF
TRBJ1-5 - - TRBV19 TGTGCCAGTAGAATCAGCCCCCCGGGAAGCAATCAGCCCCAGCATTTT CASRISPPGSNQPQHF
TRBJ1-1 - TRBD1 TRBV5-4 TGTGCCAGCAGCCGGGACAGGAACACTGAAGCTTTCTTT CASSRDRNTEAFF
TRBJ1-2 - - TRBV6-1 TGTGCCAGCAGGAAACAGGGCGGAAACTATGGCTACACCTTC CASRKQGGNYGYTF
TRBJ2-7 - TRBD2 TRBV6-5 TGTGCCAGCAGTTACGAGGCTAGCGGGGCCTACGAGCAGTACTTC CASSYEASGAYEQYF